Sequencing of this TCR beta chain was carried out in a study of beta chain features in type 1 diabetes. Whole-study findings and limits: In every one of the four CD4+ subsets, TCRB CDR3s were moderately but significantly shorter in Type 1 diabetes patients.

CD45RO/CCR7/CD25/CD127/CD95/CD27 sorting isolated CD4+ naive, central memory, regulatory and stem cell-like memory cells. This clone has more than one count but fewer than ten. Its antigen is not identified. The V end lost 3 bases, the J end lost 8 bases, and 11 bases lay between the germline ends. Germline V gene sequence: CDR1 SGHNT, CDR2 YYREEE (reference sequence). The CDR3 is 12 amino acids. Expressed TCRB transcripts were sequenced because the isolated RNA had all been reverse transcribed beforehand. Libraries were prepared by immunoSEQ multiplex PCR; TCRdb keeps only in-frame clonotypes and omits some of them. Among around 360,000 clones listed, around 13% were seen once.

This chain uses TRBV5-4 with TRBJ1-2; D might be TRBD1 (5 bases). Sequenced: naive CD4+ T cells from blood. The TCR sequence derives from a woman between 18 and 30 years old with type 1 diabetes. CDR3: CASSSREQGYTF. The CDR3 coding sequence is TGTGCCAGCAGCTCCAGGGAACAGGGCTACACCTTC.